These 3 T cell receptor beta chains originate from one sample sequenced in a study of OX40 agonist ivuxolimab in advanced cancers. Produced via immunoSEQ multiplex PCR; TCRdb's table is partial and in-frame only. The sample contains about 48,000 clones, 80% to 90% of which appear only once. The sequences come from CD4+ or CD8+ T cells sorted from blood, collected in a trial of the OX40 agonist ivuxolimab. Source of these receptors: an adult with an advanced solid tumor such as melanoma, head and neck, liver or kidney cancer.

This rearrangement joins TRBV6-5 to TRBJ1-2, with D hard to call. Trimming pared 0 bases from V and 5 bases from J, leaving 7 bases between. The CDR3 extends over 13 amino acids. Germline loops: CDR1 MNHEY, CDR2 SVGAGI. The CDR3 protein is CASSYSPSYGYTF. As DNA, the CDR3 is TGTGCCAGCAGTTACTCCCCAAGTTATGGCTACACCTTC.

The sample holds a few counts of this clone. V is TRBV9 and J is TRBJ1-1; no definite D call. Germline values: CDR1 SGDLS, CDR2 YYNGEE. V was trimmed by 3 bases and J by 10 bases, leaving 19 bases between them. The CDR3 runs 14 residues. CDR3 nucleotides: TGTGCCAGCAGCGCCCCGAGCGCTGAAGGGAGAGCTTTCTTT. It translates to CASSAPSAEGRAFF.

This chain connects TRBV19 to TRBJ2-1; D is possibly TRBD1 or TRBD2 (5 bases each). Germline V CDR1 and CDR2: LNHDA, SQIVND (reference sequence). The CDR3 has 16 amino acids. V was shortened by 4 bases and J by 10 bases, with 23 bases between the two germline ends. CDR3 loop: CASSRTGTPTQLEQFF. As DNA, the CDR3 is TGTGCCAGTAGTAGAACGGGGACGCCTACTCAATTAGAGCAGTTCTTC. Using reference TRBV19 and TRBJ2-1 for the parts outside the CDR3, the full variable domain is DGGITQSPKYLFRKEGQNVTLSCEQNLNHDAMYWYRQDPGQGLRLIYYSQIVNDFQKGDIAEGYSVSREKKESFPLTVTSAQKNPTAFYLCASSRTGTPTQLEQFFGPGTRLTVL.